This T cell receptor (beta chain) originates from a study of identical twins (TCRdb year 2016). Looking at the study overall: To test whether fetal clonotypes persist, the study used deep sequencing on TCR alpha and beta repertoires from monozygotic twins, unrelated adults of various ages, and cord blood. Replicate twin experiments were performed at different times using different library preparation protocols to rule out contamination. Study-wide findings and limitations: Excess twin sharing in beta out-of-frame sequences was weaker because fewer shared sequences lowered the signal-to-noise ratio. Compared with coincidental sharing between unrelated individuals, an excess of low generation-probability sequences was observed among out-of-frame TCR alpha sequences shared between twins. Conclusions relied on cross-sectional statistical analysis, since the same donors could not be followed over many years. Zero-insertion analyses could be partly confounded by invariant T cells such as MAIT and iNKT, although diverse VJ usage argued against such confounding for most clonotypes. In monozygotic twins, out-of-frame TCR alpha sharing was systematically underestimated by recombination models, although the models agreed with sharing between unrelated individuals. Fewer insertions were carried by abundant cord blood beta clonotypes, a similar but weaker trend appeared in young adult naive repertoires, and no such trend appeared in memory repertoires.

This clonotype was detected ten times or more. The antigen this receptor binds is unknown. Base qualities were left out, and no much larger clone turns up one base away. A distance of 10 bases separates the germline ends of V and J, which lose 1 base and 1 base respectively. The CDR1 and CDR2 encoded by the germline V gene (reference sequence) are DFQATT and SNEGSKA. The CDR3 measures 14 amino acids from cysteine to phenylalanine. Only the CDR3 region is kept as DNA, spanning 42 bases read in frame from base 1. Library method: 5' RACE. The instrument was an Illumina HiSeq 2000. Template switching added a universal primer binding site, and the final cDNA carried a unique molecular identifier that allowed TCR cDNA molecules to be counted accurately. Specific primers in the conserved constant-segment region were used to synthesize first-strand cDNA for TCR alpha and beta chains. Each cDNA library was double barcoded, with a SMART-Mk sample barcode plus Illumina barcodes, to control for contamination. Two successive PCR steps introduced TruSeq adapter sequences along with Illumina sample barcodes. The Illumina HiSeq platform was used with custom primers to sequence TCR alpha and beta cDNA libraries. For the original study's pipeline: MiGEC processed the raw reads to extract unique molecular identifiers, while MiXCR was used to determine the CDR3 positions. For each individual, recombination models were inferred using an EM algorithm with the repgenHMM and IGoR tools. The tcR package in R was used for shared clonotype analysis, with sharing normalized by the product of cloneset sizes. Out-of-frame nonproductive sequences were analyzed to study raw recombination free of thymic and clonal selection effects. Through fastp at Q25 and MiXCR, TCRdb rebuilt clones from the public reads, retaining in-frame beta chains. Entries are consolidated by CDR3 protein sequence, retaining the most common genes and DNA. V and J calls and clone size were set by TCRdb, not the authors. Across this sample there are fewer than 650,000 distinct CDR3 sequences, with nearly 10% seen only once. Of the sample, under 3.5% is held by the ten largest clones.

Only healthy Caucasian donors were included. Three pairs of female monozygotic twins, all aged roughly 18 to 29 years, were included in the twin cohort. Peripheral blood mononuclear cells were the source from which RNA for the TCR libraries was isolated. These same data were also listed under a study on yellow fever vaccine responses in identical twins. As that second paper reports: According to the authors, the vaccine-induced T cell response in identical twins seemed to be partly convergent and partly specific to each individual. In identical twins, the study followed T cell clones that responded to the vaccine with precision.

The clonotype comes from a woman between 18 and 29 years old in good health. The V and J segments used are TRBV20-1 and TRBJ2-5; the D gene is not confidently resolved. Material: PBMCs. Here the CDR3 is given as CSARAGVPQETQYF. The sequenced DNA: TGCAGTGCTAGAGCGGGTGTTCCCCAAGAGACCCAGTACTTC.